This T cell receptor (beta chain) originates from a study of blood T cell repertoires in COVID-19 (dated by TCRdb to about 2020). In the study overall: Collaborator samples came from the United States, Italy and Spain and covered acute and convalescent phases of COVID-19. The sample metadata nearly always contained a de-identified subject ID, COVID-19 status, age in years and sex. Where available, HLA class I and class II types were taken from metadata supplied by the sample provider and were not determined by assay-based typing. The material from the prospective study consisted of cDNA or gDNA derived from T cells, B-cell-depleted T cells, or PBMCs. The repertoires were released in a freely available public database intended as a resource for research on the immune response to SARS-CoV-2. The samples were drawn from two sources: the first 160 participants of the ongoing ImmuneRACE study, and 1,000 to 1,500 subjects contributed by 6 global collaborators. Subjects who had been exposed to COVID-19, were actively infected with it, or had recovered from it provided the deeply sampled blood TCRbeta repertoires that made up the dataset. Beyond this particular receptor, the publication reports: The quantity of clinical and demographic metadata differed by source and by participant and was supplied without curation.

Notes on this clone: Its antigen has not been determined. Base quality data are lacking; no much larger clone is found one base away.

Whole blood was collected in K2EDTA tubes by collaborating institutions according to the institutions' own protocols. For TCRbeta analysis, collaborators shipped samples as frozen whole blood, isolated PBMCs, or DNA extracted from either of those sample types. According to the germline V gene, CDR1 reads MNHEY and CDR2 reads SVGAGI. V is trimmed back by 6 bases and J by 3 bases, and the junction contains 4 bases that no gene match accounts for. The CDR3 measures 14 amino acids from cysteine to phenylalanine. Only CDR3 DNA remains: 42 bases, in frame from the first base. The immunoSEQ Assay, a bias-controlled multiplex PCR, was used to amplify TCRbeta CDR3 regions from genomic DNA. From the authors' description of their analysis: The number of nucleated cells in each sample was estimated from the amplification of reference gene primers within the assay. Sequence reads were collapsed and filtered to measure the absolute abundance of every unique TCRbeta CDR3 rearrangement. For each sample, productive Simpson clonality was calculated as the square root of Simpson's diversity index across productive rearrangements. The immuneACCESS repertoire file appears here via TCRdb, limited to in-frame rearrangements. These files lack a portion of the clones; in checked studies, under half of the deficit traces to unresolved V genes, and the cause of the others is not known. V, J and clone size derive from that table, while D and trimming were established from the DNA sequence. This sample is represented by more than 110,000 clones; about 88% of them were singletons. Jointly, the top ten make up more than 9% of the sample.

This clonotype was obtained from a man aged 50-59 years with active or convalescent COVID-19. Rearrangement joined TRBV6-5 to TRBJ2-7, with 11 central nucleotides matching TRBD1. Sequenced input: peripheral blood. CDR3 loop: CASSRTGGGYEQYF. The sequenced DNA is TGTGCCAGCAGCCGGACAGGGGGCGGCTACGAGCAGTACTTC.